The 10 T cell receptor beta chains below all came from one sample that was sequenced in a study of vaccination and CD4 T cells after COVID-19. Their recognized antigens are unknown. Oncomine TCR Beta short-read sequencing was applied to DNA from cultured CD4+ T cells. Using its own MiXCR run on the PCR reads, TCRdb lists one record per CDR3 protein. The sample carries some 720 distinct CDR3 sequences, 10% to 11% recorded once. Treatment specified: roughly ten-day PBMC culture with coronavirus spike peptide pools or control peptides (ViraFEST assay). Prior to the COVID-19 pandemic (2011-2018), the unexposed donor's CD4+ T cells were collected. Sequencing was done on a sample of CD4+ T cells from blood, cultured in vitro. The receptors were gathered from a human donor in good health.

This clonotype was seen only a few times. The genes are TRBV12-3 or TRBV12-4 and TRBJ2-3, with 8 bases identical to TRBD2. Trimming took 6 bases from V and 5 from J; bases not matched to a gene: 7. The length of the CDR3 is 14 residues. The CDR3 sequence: CASRPTSGVDTQYF. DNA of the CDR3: TGTGCCAGCAGACCAACTAGCGGAGTAGATACGCAGTATTTT.

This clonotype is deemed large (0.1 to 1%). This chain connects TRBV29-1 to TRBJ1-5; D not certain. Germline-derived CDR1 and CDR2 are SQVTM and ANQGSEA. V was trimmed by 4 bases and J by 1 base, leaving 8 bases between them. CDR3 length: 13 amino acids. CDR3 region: CSVAIGSNQPQHF. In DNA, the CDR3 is TGCAGCGTTGCGATAGGAAGCAATCAGCCCCAGCATTTT.

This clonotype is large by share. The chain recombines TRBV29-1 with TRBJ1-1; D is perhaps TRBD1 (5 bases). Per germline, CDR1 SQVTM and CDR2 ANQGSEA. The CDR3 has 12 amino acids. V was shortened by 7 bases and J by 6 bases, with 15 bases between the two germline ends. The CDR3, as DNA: TGCAGCGGGGGCGCCTCACGTTCTGAAGCTTTCTTT. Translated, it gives CSGGASRSEAFF.

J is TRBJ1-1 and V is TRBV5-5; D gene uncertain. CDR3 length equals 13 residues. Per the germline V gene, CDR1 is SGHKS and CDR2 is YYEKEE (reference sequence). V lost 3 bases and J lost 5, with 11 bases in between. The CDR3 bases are TGTGCCAGCAGCTGGGCTCCAGGTACTGAAGCTTTCTTT. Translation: CASSWAPGTEAFF.

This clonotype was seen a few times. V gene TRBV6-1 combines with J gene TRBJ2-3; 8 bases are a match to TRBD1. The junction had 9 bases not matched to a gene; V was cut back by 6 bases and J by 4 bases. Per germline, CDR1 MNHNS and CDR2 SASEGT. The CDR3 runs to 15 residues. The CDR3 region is CASRRRDRTPDTQYF. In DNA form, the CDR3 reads TGTGCCAGCAGACGCCGGGACAGGACACCAGATACGCAGTATTTT.

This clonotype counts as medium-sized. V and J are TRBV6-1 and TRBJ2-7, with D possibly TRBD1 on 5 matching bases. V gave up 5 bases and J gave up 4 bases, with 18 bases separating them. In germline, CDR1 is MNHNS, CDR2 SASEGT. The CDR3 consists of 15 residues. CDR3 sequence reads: CASSPRTPLWYEQYF. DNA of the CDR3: TGTGCCAGCAGTCCGAGGACACCCCTTTGGTACGAGCAGTACTTC.

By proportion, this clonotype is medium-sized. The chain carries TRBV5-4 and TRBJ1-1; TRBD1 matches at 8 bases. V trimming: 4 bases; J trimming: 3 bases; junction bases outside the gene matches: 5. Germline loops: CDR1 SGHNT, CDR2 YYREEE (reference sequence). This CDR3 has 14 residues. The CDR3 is CASSRGQGDTEAFF. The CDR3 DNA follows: TGTGCCAGCAGCAGAGGACAGGGCGACACTGAAGCTTTCTTT.

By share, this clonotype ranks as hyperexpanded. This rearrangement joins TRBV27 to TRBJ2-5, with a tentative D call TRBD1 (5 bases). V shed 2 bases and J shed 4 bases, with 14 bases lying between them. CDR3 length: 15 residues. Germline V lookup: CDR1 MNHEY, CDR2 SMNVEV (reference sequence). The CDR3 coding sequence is TGTGCCAGCAGTTTAAACGGCAGGGTGGGAGAGACCCAGTACTTC. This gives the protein CASSLNGRVGETQYF.

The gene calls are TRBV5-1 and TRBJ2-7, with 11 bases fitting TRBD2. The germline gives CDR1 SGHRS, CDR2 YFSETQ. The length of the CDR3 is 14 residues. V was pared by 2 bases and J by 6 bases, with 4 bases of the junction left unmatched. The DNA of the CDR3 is TGCGCCAGCAGCTTTAGCGGGGGGGGTTTCGAGCAGTACTTC. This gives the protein CASSFSGGGFEQYF.

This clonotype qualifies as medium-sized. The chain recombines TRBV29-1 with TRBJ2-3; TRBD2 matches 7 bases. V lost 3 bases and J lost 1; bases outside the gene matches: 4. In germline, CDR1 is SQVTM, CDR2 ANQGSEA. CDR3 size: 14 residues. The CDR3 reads CSVELAGGTDTQYF. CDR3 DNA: TGCAGCGTTGAGCTTGCGGGGGGCACAGATACGCAGTATTTT.